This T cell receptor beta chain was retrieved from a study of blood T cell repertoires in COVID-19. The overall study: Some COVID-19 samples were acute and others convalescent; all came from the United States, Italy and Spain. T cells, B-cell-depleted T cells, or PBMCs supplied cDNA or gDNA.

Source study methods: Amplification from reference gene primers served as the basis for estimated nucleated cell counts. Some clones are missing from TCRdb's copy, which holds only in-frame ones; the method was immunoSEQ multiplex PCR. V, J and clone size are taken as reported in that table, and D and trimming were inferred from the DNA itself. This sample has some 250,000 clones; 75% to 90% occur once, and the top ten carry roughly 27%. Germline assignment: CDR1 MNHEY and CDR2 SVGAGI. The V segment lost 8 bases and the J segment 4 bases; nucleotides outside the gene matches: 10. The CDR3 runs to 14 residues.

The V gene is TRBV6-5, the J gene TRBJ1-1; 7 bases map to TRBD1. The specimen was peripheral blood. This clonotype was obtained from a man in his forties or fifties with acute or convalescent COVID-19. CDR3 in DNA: TGTGCCAGCGTTCTCGAAGGGGGCGTCACTGAAGCTTTCTTT. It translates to CASVLEGGVTEAFF.